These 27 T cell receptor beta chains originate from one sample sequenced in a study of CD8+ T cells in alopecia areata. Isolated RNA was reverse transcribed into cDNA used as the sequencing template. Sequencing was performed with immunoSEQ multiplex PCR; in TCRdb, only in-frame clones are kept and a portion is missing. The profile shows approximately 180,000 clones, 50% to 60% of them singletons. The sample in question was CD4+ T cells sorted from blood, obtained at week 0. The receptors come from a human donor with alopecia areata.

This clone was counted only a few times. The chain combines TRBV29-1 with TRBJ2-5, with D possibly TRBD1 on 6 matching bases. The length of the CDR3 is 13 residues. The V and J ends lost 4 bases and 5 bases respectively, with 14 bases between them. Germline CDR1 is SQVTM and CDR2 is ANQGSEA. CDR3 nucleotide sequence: TGCAGCGTTGCCGGACAGTCCGGGGAGACCCAGTACTTC. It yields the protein CSVAGQSGETQYF.

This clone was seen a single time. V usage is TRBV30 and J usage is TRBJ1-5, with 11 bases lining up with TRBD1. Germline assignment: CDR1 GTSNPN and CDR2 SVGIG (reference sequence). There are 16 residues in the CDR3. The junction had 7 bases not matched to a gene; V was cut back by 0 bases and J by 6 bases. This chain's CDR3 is CAWSVGTGGYGQPQHF. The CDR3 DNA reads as TGTGCCTGGAGTGTAGGGACAGGGGGTTACGGTCAGCCCCAGCATTTT. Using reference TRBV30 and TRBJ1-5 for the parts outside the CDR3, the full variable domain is SQTIHQWPATLVQPVGSPLSLECTVEGTSNPNLYWYRQAAGRGLQLLFYSVGIGQISSEVPQNLSASRPQDRQFILSSKKLLLSDSGFYLCAWSVGTGGYGQPQHFGDGTRLSIL.

The CDR3 DNA reads as TGCGCCAGCAGCTTATGGACTAGCGGCACAGATACGCAGTATTTT. Its translation: CASSLWTSGTDTQYF. The chain employs TRBV5-1 and TRBJ2-3; 9 nucleotides agree with TRBD2. Germline CDR1 and CDR2: SGHRS and YFSETQ. The V and J ends lost 2 bases and 1 base, in that order; junction bases with no gene match: 2. The CDR3 consists of 15 residues.

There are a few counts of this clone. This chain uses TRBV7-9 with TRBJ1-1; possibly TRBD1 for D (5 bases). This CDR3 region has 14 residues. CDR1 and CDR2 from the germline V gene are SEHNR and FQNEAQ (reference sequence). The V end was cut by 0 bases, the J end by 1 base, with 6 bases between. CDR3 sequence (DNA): TGTGCCAGCAGCTTAGCCAGGGCGAACACTGAAGCTTTCTTT. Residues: CASSLARANTEAFF.

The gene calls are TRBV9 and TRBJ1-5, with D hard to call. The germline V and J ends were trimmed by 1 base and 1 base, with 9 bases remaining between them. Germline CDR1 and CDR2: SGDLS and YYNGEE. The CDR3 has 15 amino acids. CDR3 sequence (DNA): TGTGCCAGCAGCGTATCTTCGGGAAGCAATCAGCCCCAGCATTTT. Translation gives CASSVSSGSNQPQHF.

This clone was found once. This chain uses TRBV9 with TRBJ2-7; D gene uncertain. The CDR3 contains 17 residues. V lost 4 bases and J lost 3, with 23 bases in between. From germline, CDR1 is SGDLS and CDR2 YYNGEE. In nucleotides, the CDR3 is TGTGCCAGCAGCCCCTCGATCGGCACCCAATTACTCTACGAGCAGTACTTC. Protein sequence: CASSPSIGTQLLYEQYF.

The CDR3 loop is CATTFRGALHF. In nucleotides, the CDR3 is TGTGCCACCACTTTCCGAGGAGCCCTCCACTTT. The chain links TRBV21-1 to TRBJ1-6. TRBV21-1 is a recognized pseudogene. The CDR3 extends over 11 amino acids.

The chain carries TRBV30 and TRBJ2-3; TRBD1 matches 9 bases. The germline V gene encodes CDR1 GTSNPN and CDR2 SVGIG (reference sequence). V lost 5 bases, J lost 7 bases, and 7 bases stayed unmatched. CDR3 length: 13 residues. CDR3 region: CAWDRGARNTQYF. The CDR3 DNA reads TGTGCCTGGGACAGGGGGGCCCGAAATACGCAGTATTTT.

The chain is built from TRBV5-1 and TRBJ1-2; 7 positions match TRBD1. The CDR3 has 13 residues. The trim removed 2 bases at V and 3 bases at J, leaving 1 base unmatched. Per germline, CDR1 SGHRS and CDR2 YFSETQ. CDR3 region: CASSFGTDYGYTF. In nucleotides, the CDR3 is TGCGCCAGCAGCTTCGGGACAGACTATGGCTACACCTTC. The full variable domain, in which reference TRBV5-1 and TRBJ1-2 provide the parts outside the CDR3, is KAGVTQTPRYLIKTRGQQVTLSCSPISGHRSVSWYQQTPGQGLQFLFEYFSETQRNKGNFPGRFSGRQFSNSRSEMNVSTLELGDSALYLCASSFGTDYGYTFGSGTRLTVV.

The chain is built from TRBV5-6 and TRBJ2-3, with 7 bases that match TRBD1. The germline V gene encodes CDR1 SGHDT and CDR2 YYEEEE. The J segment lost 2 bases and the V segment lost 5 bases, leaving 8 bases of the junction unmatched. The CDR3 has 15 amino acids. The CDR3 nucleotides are TGTGCCAGCAGAACCGGACAGGTGAACACAGATACGCAGTATTTT. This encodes CASRTGQVNTDTQYF.

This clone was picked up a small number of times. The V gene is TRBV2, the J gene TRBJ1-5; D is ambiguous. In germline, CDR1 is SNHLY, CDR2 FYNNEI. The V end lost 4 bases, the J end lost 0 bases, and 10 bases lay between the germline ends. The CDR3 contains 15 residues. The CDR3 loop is CASSGDGYSNQPQHF. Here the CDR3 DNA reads TGTGCCAGCAGTGGTGACGGGTATAGCAATCAGCCCCAGCATTTT.

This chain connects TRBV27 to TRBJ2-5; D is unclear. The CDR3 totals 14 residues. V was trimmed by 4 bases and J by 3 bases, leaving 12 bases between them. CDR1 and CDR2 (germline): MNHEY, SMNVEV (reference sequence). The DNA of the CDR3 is TGTGCCAGCAGTTCGTACGGGTCAAAAGAGACCCAGTACTTC. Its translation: CASSSYGSKETQYF.

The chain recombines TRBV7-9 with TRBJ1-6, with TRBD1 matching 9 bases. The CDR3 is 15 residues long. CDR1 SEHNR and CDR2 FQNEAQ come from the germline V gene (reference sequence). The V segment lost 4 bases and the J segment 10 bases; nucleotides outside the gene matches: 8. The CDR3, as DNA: TGTGCCAGCAGCTCAGCCGGGACAGGGTGGTCACCCCTCCACTTT. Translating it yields CASSSAGTGWSPLHF.

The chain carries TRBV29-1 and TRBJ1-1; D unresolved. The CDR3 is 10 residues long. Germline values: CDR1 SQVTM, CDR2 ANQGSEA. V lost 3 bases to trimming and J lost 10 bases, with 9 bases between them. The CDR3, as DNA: TGCAGCGTTGATAGTCTGGGAGCTTTCTTT. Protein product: CSVDSLGAFF. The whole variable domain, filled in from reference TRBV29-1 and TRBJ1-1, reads SAVISQKPSRDICQRGTSLTIQCQVDSQVTMMFWYRQQPGQSLTLIATANQGSEATYESGFVIDKFPISRPNLTFSTLTVSNMSPEDSSIYLCSVDSLGAFFGQGTRLTVV.

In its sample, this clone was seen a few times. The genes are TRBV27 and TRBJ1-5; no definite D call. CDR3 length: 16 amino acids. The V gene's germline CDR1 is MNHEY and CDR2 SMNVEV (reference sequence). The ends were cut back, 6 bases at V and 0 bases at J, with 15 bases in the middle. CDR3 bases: TGTGCCAGCAGGACACAACTCGGGGATAGCAATCAGCCCCAGCATTTT. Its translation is CASRTQLGDSNQPQHF.

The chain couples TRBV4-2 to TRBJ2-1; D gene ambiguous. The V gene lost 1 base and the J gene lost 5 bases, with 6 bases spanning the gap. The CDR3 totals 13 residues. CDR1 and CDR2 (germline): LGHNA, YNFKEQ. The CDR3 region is CASSQVSDNEQFF. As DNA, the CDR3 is TGTGCCAGCAGCCAAGTATCAGACAATGAGCAGTTCTTC.

The CDR3 DNA is TGTGCCAGCAGAACGCCCGGGACAGCGGGCCGGGATGGCTACACCTTC. Protein product: CASRTPGTAGRDGYTF. This chain connects TRBV27 to TRBJ1-2, with 7 bases fitting TRBD1. The CDR3 length is 16 residues. Germline V gene sequence: CDR1 MNHEY, CDR2 SMNVEV (reference sequence). V trimming: 6 bases; J trimming: 6 bases; junction bases outside the gene matches: 16.

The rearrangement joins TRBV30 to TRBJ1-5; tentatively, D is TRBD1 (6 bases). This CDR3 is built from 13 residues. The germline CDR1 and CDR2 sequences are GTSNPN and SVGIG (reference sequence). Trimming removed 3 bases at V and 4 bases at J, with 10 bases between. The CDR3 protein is CAWSNRANQPQHF. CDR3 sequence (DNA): TGTGCCTGGAGCAACAGGGCGAATCAGCCCCAGCATTTT.

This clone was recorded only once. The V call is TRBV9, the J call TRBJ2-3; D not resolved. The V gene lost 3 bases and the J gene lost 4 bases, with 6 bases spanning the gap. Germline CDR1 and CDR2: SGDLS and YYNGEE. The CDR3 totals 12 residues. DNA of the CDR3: TGTGCCAGCAGCGGCAGCTCAGATACGCAGTATTTT. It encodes CASSGSSDTQYF.

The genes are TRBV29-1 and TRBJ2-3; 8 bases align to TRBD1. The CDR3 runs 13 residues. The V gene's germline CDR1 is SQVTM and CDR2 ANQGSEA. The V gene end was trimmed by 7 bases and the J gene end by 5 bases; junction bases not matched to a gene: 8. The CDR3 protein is CSGQGARRDTQYF. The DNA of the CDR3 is TGCAGCGGTCAGGGGGCGCGCAGAGATACGCAGTATTTT.

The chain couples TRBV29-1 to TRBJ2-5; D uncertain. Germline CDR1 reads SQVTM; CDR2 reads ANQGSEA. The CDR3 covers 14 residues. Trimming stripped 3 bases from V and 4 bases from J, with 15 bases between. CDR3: CSVDSQVLGETQYF. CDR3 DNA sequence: TGCAGCGTTGATTCCCAGGTTCTAGGAGAGACCCAGTACTTC.

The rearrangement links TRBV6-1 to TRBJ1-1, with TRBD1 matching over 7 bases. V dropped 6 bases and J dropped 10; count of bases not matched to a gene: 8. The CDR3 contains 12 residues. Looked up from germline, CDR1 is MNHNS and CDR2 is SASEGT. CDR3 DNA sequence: TGTGCCAGCAGAGTCGACAGGGTTGTAGCTTTCTTT. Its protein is CASRVDRVVAFF.

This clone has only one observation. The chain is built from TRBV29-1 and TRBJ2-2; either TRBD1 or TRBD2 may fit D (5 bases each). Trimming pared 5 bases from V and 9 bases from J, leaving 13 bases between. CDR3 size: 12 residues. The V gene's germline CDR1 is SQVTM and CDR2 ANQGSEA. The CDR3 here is CSVRTGPRELFF. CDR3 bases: TGCAGCGTTAGGACGGGACCCAGGGAGCTGTTTTTT.

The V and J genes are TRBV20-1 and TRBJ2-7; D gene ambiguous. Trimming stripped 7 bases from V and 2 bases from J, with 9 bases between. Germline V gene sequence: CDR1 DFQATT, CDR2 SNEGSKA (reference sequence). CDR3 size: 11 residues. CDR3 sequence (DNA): TGCAGTGTCCAAGGCCCCTACGAGCAGTACTTC. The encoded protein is CSVQGPYEQYF.

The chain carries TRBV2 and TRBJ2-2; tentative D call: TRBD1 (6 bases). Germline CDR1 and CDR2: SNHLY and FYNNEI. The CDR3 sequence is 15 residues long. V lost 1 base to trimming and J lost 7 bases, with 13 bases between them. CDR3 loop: CASSEVDRRSGELFF. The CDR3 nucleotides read TGTGCCAGCAGTGAAGTCGACAGGCGGAGCGGGGAGCTGTTTTTT.

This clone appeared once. DNA of the CDR3: TGTGCCAGCAGCTCACGGGCCGCTGAGCAGTTCTTC. Encoded protein: CASSSRAAEQFF. The chain couples TRBV7-2 to TRBJ2-1; D not resolved. Germline V gives CDR1 SGHTA, CDR2 FQGNSA. The CDR3 runs 12 residues. Trimming took off 4 bases at V and 9 bases at J, with 10 bases between the two ends.

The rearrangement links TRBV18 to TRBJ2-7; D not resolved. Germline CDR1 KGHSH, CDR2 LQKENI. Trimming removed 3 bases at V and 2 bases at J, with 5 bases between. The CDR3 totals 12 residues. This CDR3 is CASSPVPYEQYF. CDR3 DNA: TGTGCCAGCTCACCTGTGCCCTACGAGCAGTACTTC.